This T cell receptor (beta chain) was identified during a study of shared clonotypes between healthy human individuals. The CDR3 consists of 15 residues. Germline V CDR1 and CDR2: LGHNA, YNFKEQ. V was clipped by 2 bases and J by 6 bases; unmatched bases: 8. Replicate PCRs from sorted subsets contained around 200 ng DNA, which is around 30,000 T cell genomes. Per the original data handling: Quality scores were absent from the junction-only immunoSEQ sequences, so filtering differed. Sequenced by immunoSEQ multiplex PCR; TCRdb stores in-frame clones only, minus some. V and J calls plus clone size are reproduced from that table; the DNA served to infer D and trimming. Here the sample spans approximately 2,000,000 clones, roughly 90% being singletons.

The clonotype was recovered from a man aged 18-30 years in good health. Some clones in this sample may be carry-over from other donors' samples. The specimen was naive CD4+ T cells from PBMCs. Stated subset: CD45RA+ positively selected. The chain recombines TRBV4-2 with TRBJ2-7, with 9 bases matching TRBD2. For the CDR3, the DNA is TGTGCCAGCAGCCAAAGCGGGAGGTCCCAGGGCGAGCAGTACTTC. As protein: CASSQSGRSQGEQYF.